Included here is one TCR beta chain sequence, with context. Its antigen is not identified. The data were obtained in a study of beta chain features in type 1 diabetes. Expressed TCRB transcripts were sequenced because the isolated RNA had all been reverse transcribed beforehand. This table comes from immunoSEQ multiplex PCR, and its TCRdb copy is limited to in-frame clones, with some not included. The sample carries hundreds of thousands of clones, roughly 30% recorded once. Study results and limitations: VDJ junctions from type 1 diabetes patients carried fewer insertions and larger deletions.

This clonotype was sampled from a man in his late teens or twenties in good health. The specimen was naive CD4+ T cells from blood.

Written as DNA, the CDR3 is TGTGCCAGCAGCTTGTCCGACAGGGGATCCTACGAGCAGTACTTC. Its translation is CASSLSDRGSYEQYF. This rearrangement joins TRBV7-2 to TRBJ2-7, with 8 positions matching TRBD1. The V gene's germline CDR1 is SGHTA and CDR2 FQGNSA. The CDR3 length is 15 residues. The V and J ends lost 3 bases and 1 base, in that order; junction bases with no gene match: 5.